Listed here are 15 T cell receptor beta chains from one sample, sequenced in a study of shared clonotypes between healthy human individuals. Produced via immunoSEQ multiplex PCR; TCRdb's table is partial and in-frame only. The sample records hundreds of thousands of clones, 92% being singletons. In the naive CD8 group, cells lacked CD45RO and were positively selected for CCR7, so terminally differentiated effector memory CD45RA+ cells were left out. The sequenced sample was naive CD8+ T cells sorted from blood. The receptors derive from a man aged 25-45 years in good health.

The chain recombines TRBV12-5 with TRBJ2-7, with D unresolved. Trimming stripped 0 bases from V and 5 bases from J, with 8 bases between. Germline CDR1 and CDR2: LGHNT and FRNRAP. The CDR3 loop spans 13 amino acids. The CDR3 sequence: CASGLVARHEQYF. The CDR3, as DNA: TGTGCTAGTGGTTTGGTAGCGCGGCACGAGCAGTACTTC. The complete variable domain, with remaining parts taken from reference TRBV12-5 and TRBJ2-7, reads DARVTQTPRHKVTEMGQEVTMRCQPILGHNTVFWYRQTMMQGLELLAYFRNRAPLDDSGMPKDRFSAEMPDATLATLKIQPSEPRDSAVYFCASGLVARHEQYFGPGTRLTVT.

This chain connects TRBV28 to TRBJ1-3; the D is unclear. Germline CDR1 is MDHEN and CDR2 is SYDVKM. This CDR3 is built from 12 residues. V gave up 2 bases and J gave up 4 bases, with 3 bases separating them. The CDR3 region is CASSLEGNTIYF. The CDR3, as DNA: TGTGCCAGCAGTTTAGAGGGAAACACCATATATTTT.

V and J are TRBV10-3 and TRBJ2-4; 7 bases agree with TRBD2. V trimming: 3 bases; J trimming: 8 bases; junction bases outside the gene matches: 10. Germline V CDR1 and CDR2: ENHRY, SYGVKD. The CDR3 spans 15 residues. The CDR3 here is CAISDVGEGRYIQYF. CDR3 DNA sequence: TGTGCCATCAGTGATGTGGGGGAGGGCCGGTACATTCAGTACTTC.

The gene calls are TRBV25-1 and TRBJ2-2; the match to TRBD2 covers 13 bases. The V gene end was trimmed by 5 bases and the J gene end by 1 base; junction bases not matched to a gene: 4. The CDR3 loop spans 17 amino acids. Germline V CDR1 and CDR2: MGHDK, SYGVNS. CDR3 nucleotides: TGTGCCAGCAGTTTTGGACTAGCGGGAGTGAACACCGGGGAGCTGTTTTTT. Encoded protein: CASSFGLAGVNTGELFF.

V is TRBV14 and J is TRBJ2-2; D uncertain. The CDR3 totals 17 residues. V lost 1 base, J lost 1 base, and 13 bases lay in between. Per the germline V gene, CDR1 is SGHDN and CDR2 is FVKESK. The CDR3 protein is CASSQGMAGVNTGELFF. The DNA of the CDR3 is TGTGCCAGCAGCCAAGGAATGGCAGGCGTGAACACCGGGGAGCTGTTTTTT.

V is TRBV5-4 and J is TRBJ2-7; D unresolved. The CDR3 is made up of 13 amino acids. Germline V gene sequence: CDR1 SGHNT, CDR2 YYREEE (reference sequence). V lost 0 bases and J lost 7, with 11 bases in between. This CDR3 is CASSLGVLREQYF. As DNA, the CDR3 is TGTGCCAGCAGCTTGGGAGTTTTGAGAGAGCAGTACTTC. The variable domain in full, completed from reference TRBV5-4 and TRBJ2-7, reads ETGVTQSPTHLIKTRGQQVTLRCSSQSGHNTVSWYQQALGQGPQFIFQYYREEENGRGNFPPRFSGLQFPNYSSELNVNALELDDSALYLCASSLGVLREQYFGPGTRLTVT.

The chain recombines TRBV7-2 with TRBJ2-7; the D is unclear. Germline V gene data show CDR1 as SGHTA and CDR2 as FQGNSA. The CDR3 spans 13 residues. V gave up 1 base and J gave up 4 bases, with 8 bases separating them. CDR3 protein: CASSLGQPYEQYF. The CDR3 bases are TGTGCCAGCAGCTTAGGGCAGCCTTACGAGCAGTACTTC.

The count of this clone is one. CDR3: CASTALIRTGNYEQYF. The CDR3 DNA reads TGTGCCAGCACAGCCCTCATCCGGACAGGGAACTACGAGCAGTACTTC. The V and J genes are TRBV28 and TRBJ2-7; 8 bases agree with TRBD1. Trimming cost V 7 bases and J 3 bases; bases outside gene matches: 14. There are 16 residues in the CDR3. The germline gives CDR1 MDHEN, CDR2 SYDVKM.

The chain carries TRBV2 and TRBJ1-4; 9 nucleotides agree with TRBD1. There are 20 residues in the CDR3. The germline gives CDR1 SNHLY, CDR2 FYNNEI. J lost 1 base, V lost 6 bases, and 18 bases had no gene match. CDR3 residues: CASRDRGNVSRIGTNEKLFF. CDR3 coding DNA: TGTGCCAGCAGGGACAGGGGTAATGTTAGCAGGATTGGAACTAATGAAAAACTGTTTTTT.

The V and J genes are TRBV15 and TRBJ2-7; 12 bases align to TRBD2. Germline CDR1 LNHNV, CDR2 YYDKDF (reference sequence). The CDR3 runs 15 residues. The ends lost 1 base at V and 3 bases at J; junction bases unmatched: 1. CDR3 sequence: CATSRGTSGIYEQYF. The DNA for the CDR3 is TGTGCCACCAGCAGAGGGACTAGCGGGATCTACGAGCAGTACTTC.

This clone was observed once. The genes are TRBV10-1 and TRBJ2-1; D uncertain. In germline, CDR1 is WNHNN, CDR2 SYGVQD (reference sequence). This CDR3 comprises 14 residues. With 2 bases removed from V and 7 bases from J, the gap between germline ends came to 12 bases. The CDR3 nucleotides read TGCGCCAGCAGTGAGGGCCCTTGGGTGAATGAGCAGTTCTTC. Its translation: CASSEGPWVNEQFF.

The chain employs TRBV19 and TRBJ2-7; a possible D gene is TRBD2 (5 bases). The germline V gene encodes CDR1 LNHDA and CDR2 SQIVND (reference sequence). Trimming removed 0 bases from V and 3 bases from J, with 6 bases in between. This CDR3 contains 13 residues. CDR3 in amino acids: CASSIDEGYEQYF. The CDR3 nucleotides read TGTGCCAGTAGTATAGATGAGGGCTACGAGCAGTACTTC.

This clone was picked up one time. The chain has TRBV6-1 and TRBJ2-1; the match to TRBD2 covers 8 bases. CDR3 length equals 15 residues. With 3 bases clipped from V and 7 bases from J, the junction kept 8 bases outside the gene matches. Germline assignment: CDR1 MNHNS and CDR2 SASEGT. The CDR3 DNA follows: TGTGCCAGCAGTGATCTTGCCGGGACTAGAAATGAGCAGTTCTTC. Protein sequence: CASSDLAGTRNEQFF.

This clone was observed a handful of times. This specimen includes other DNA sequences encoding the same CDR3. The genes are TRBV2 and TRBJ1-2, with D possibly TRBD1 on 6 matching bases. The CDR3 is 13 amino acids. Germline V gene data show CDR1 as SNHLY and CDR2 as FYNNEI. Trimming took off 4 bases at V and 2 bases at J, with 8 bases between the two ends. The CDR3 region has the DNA TGTGCCAGCAGTGGACAGGAGAACTATGGCTACACCTTC. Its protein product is CASSGQENYGYTF.

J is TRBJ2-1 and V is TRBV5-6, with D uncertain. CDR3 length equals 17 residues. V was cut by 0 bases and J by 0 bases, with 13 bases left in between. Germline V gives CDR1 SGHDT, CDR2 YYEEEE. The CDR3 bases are TGTGCCAGCAGCTTGGGGCTAGTCCCCCGCTCCTACAATGAGCAGTTCTTC. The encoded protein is CASSLGLVPRSYNEQFF.